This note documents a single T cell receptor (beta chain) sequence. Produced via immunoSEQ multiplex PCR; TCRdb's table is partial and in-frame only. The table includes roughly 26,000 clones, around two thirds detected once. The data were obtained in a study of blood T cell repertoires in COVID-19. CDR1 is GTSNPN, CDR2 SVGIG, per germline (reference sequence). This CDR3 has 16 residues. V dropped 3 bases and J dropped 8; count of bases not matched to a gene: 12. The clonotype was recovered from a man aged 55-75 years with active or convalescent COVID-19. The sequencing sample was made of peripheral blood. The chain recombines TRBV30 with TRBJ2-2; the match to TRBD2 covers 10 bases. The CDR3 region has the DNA TGTGCCTGGAGAGTAAGGCTAGCGGGAGTTCGGGGGGAGCTGTTTTTT. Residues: CAWRVRLAGVRGELFF.